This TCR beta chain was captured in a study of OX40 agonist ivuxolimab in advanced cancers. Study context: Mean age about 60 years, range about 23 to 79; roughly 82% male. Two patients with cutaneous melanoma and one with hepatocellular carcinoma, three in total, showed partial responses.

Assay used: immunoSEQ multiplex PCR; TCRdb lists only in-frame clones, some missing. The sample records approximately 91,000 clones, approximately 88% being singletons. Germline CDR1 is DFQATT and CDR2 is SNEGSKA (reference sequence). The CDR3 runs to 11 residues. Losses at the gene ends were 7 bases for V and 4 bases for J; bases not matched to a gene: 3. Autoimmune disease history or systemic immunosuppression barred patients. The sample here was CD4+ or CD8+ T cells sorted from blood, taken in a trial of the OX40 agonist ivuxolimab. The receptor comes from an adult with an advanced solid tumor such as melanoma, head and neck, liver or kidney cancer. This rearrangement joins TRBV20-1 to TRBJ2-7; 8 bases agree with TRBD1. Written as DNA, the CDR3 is TGCAGTGGCAGGGGGCTTTACGAGCAGTACTTC. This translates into CSGRGLYEQYF.